A single sample gave rise to the 27 T cell receptor beta chains below, sequenced in a study of Graves' ophthalmopathy and Graves' hyperthyroidism. Investigators amplified TCR beta CDR3 regions from RNA transcripts. Second-round multiplex PCR followed a first-round RT-PCR using HTBI primers. MiXCR, applied by TCRdb to the multiplex PCR reads, yields one record per CDR3 protein. Of around 1,000,000 distinct CDR3 sequences in the sample, around a third were seen once. Specimen: peripheral blood or thyroid tissue (not recorded which). These receptors all stem from an adult man with Graves' hyperthyroidism.

There are a few counts of this clonotype. The chain recombines TRBV5-6 with TRBJ2-2, with D maybe TRBD1 (6 bases). The CDR3 covers 14 residues. Germline V gives CDR1 SGHDT, CDR2 YYEEEE. Trimming shortened V by 0 bases and J by 6 bases, and 9 bases separated the two germline ends. CDR3 sequence (DNA): TGTGCCAGCAGCTTGGTTCAGGGGCCCGGGGAGCTGTTTTTT. Translating it yields CASSLVQGPGELFF.

This chain links TRBV5-1 with TRBJ1-5, with 10 bases identical to TRBD1. CDR3 length equals 15 residues. V gave up 2 bases and J gave up 13 bases; unmatched junction bases: 12. Per the germline V gene, CDR1 is SGHRS and CDR2 is YFSETQ. The CDR3: CASSLGGQGSRLQHF. CDR3 DNA sequence: TGCGCCAGCAGCTTAGGGGGACAGGGGTCTCGACTGCAGCATTTT.

This clonotype was observed a few times. The chain couples TRBV24-1 to TRBJ1-2; 8 bases align to TRBD1. V trimming: 12 bases; J trimming: 2 bases; junction bases outside the gene matches: 7. The germline V gene encodes CDR1 KGHDR and CDR2 SFDVKD. CDR3 length: 13 amino acids. CDR3 DNA: TGTGCCCCCCGGACAGGGTGGAACTATGGCTACACCTTC. This encodes CAPRTGWNYGYTF.

In regard to this clonotype: This could be a read error, since a much larger clone is one nucleotide away. The chain carries TRBV11-2 and TRBJ2-7; 8 nucleotides match TRBD1. The CDR3 runs 13 residues. CDR1 is SGHAT and CDR2 is FQNNGV in the germline V gene. CDR3 residues: CASSQDRVYEQCF. The CDR3 DNA is TGTGCCAGCAGCCAGGACAGGGTCTACGAGCAGTGCTTC.

This clonotype showed up many times. This rearrangement joins TRBV9 to TRBJ1-2; no clear D. Germline loops: CDR1 SGDLS, CDR2 YYNGEE. Trimming left V 2 bases short and J 6 bases short, with 8 bases between. The CDR3 is 12 amino acids. In DNA form, the CDR3 reads TGTGCCAGCAGCGTCATAGAGAATGGCTACACCTTC. It translates to CASSVIENGYTF.

Ten or more counts support this clonotype. The chain is built from TRBV19 and TRBJ2-7, with 8 bases that match TRBD1. The CDR3 spans 20 residues. The junction had 21 bases not matched to a gene; V was cut back by 2 bases and J by 3 bases. Germline loops: CDR1 LNHDA, CDR2 SQIVND (reference sequence). The CDR3 bases are TGTGCCAGTAGTATAAGTGTTGGGACAGGTGCCGTCGAGTTTCGCTACGAGCAGTACTTC. This sequence encodes CASSISVGTGAVEFRYEQYF. Full variable domain (missing parts from reference TRBV19 and TRBJ2-7): DGGITQSPKYLFRKEGQNVTLSCEQNLNHDAMYWYRQDPGQGLRLIYYSQIVNDFQKGDIAEGYSVSREKKESFPLTVTSAQKNPTAFYLCASSISVGTGAVEFRYEQYFGPGTRLTVT.

This clonotype has more than one count but fewer than ten. This rearrangement joins TRBV9 to TRBJ2-7; D remains unclear. Germline CDR1 reads SGDLS; CDR2 reads YYNGEE. This CDR3 is 13 amino acids long. V lost 6 bases and J 6 bases, leaving 16 bases between the germline ends. CDR3 in amino acids: CASTYWSGGEQYF. CDR3 coding DNA: TGTGCCAGCACCTACTGGTCGGGTGGCGAGCAGTACTTC.

J is TRBJ2-7 and V is TRBV20-1; 7 bases are shared with TRBD2. Germline V gene lookup returns CDR1 DFQATT and CDR2 SNEGSKA (reference sequence). The CDR3 sequence is 13 residues long. The junction had 8 bases not matched to a gene; V was cut back by 3 bases and J by 6 bases. DNA for the CDR3: TGCAGTGCTAGCCCCGGCGGGGAGGGCGAGCAGTACTTC. This encodes CSASPGGEGEQYF.

About this clonotype: A much larger clone differs from this one at a single base, so this may be a read error. The chain links TRBV12-3 or TRBV12-4 to TRBJ1-4; D is undetermined. Between the trimmed V and J ends, which lost 6 bases and 8 bases, there was a span of 13 bases. This CDR3 region has 13 residues. CDR3 in amino acids: CASSFLNSEKLFF. The CDR3 DNA follows: TGTGCCAGCAGCTTCCTAAACAGCGAAAAACTGTTTTTT.

This clonotype has a count of ten or more. The chain couples TRBV5-4 to TRBJ1-2; D not resolved. This CDR3 has 14 residues. V lost 2 bases and J 2 bases, leaving 10 bases between the germline ends. Germline V lookup: CDR1 SGHNT, CDR2 YYREEE (reference sequence). The CDR3 sequence: CASSFEQDNYGYTF. DNA of the CDR3: TGTGCCAGCAGCTTCGAGCAGGACAACTATGGCTACACCTTC.

This clonotype was recorded many times. J is TRBJ2-7 and V is TRBV10-3; perhaps TRBD1 as D (6 bases). Germline CDR1 reads ENHRY; CDR2 reads SYGVKD. V lost 3 bases and J lost 4, with 22 bases in between. The CDR3 runs to 17 residues. The CDR3 spells CAISDRSRGYSLYEQYF. CDR3 nucleotide sequence: TGTGCCATCAGTGACAGGTCCAGGGGATACAGCCTTTACGAGCAGTACTTC.

At least ten counts were recorded for this clonotype. This chain connects TRBV20-1 to TRBJ2-7; D call uncertain. The germline CDR1 and CDR2 sequences are DFQATT and SNEGSKA (reference sequence). V was trimmed by 1 base and J by 3 bases, leaving 16 bases between them. This CDR3 spans 15 amino acids. The CDR3 nucleotides read TGCAGTGCTAGAGGGGAACGGCTGGCTGTCTACGAGCAGTACTTC. This encodes CSARGERLAVYEQYF.

There are many counts of this clonotype. The chain joins TRBV7-9 to TRBJ2-7; no reliable D call. The germline CDR1 and CDR2 sequences are SEHNR and FQNEAQ (reference sequence). Trimming removed 5 bases from V and 3 bases from J, with 14 bases in between. This CDR3 comprises 14 residues. CDR3: CASSPHDRFYEQYF. The CDR3 DNA reads as TGTGCCAGCAGCCCACACGATCGTTTCTACGAGCAGTACTTC.

Many counts were recorded for this clonotype. The gene calls are TRBV7-9 and TRBJ1-1; D unresolved. V was pared by 1 base and J by 0 bases, with 9 bases between. The CDR3 extends over 15 amino acids. Germline lookup yields CDR1 SEHNR and CDR2 FQNEAQ (reference sequence). The CDR3, as DNA: TGTGCCAGCAGCTTAGTGTCAGGTATGAACACTGAAGCTTTCTTT. Translated, it gives CASSLVSGMNTEAFF. Combining the CDR3 with reference TRBV7-9 and TRBJ1-1 gives the whole variable domain DTGVSQNPRHKITKRGQNVTFRCDPISEHNRLYWYRQTLGQGPEFLTYFQNEAQLEKSRLLSDRFSAERPKGSFSTLEIQRTEQGDSAMYLCASSLVSGMNTEAFFGQGTRLTVV.

There are many counts of this clonotype. This sequence joins TRBV4-3 and TRBJ1-1; D perhaps matches TRBD1 (6 bases). This CDR3 has 15 residues. Trimming shortened V by 0 bases and J by 4 bases, and 12 bases separated the two germline ends. Germline CDR1 reads LGHNA; CDR2 reads YSLEER. The CDR3 bases are TGCGCCAGCAGCCAAGATCGGGGGGCGGGCACTGAAGCTTTCTTT. As protein: CASSQDRGAGTEAFF.

This clonotype was counted ten times or more. This chain links TRBV7-2 with TRBJ2-2; no clear D gene. The CDR3 is 12 amino acids. Germline CDR1 is SGHTA and CDR2 is FQGNSA. V was cut by 5 bases and J by 5 bases, with 6 bases left in between. The CDR3 sequence is CASSQRTGELFF. DNA of the CDR3: TGTGCCAGCAGCCAAAGGACCGGGGAGCTGTTTTTT.

The V call is TRBV2, the J call TRBJ2-5; D perhaps matches TRBD1 (6 bases). Germline V gene sequence: CDR1 SNHLY, CDR2 FYNNEI. Trimming stripped 7 bases from V and 5 bases from J, with 26 bases between. CDR3 size: 17 residues. CDR3 sequence: CASTRTEYLNTGETQYF. DNA of the CDR3: TGTGCCAGCACTCGGACAGAATACCTGAACACCGGGGAGACCCAGTACTTC.

The sample holds many counts of this clonotype. The V gene is TRBV20-1, the J gene TRBJ2-7, with D possibly being TRBD1 or TRBD2 (6 bases each). There are 14 residues in the CDR3. Germline CDR1 reads DFQATT; CDR2 reads SNEGSKA (reference sequence). V was cut by 3 bases and J by 6 bases, with 18 bases left in between. The CDR3 protein is CSASFRGGLSEQYF. The DNA of the CDR3 is TGCAGTGCTAGTTTCAGGGGAGGTCTGAGCGAGCAGTACTTC.

This clonotype has ten or more counts. The genes are TRBV20-1 and TRBJ2-7; 7 bases line up with TRBD2. CDR3 length equals 14 residues. Germline CDR1 DFQATT, CDR2 SNEGSKA (reference sequence). The V gene end was trimmed by 6 bases and the J gene end by 3 bases; junction bases not matched to a gene: 11. The CDR3 DNA sequence: TGCAGTGCCGCGGGACTACCTTTTCTCTACGAGCAGTACTTC. Translated: CSAAGLPFLYEQYF.

This rearrangement joins TRBV20-1 to TRBJ2-5; weak D call: TRBD2 (5 bases). Germline CDR1 is DFQATT and CDR2 is SNEGSKA (reference sequence). Trimming removed 3 bases at V and 6 bases at J, with 11 bases between. CDR3 length: 12 residues. CDR3 nucleotide sequence: TGCAGTGCTAGTAGCGAGGGAAAGACCCAGTACTTC. Amino acids: CSASSEGKTQYF.

In this sample, this clonotype turned up many times. This sequence joins TRBV14 and TRBJ2-7, with D maybe TRBD2 (5 bases). Trimming shortened V by 8 bases and J by 4 bases, and 12 bases separated the two germline ends. The CDR3 is made up of 12 amino acids. Per germline, CDR1 SGHDN and CDR2 FVKESK. CDR3 protein: CASRGADYEQYF. CDR3 DNA: TGTGCCAGCCGGGGAGCAGATTACGAGCAGTACTTC.

The rearrangement joins TRBV29-1 to TRBJ2-3; 9 bases agree with TRBD2. V gave up 3 bases and J gave up 6 bases; unmatched junction bases: 7. The CDR3 is 14 residues long. Germline V CDR1 and CDR2: SQVTM, ANQGSEA. CDR3 in DNA: TGCAGCGTTGAGAGGGGACTAGCTGGCGATACGCAGTATTTT. Amino acid sequence: CSVERGLAGDTQYF.

The chain recombines TRBV15 with TRBJ1-1; 7 positions match TRBD1. The CDR3 sequence is 14 residues long. The J segment lost 6 bases and the V segment lost 0 bases, leaving 4 bases of the junction unmatched. Germline V lookup: CDR1 LNHNV, CDR2 YYDKDF (reference sequence). The CDR3: CATSRDRTGSEAFF. The CDR3, as DNA: TGTGCCACCAGCAGAGATCGGACAGGATCTGAAGCTTTCTTT.

In its sample, this clonotype was seen many times. The V and J genes are TRBV10-2 and TRBJ1-1; 7 nucleotides match TRBD1. V was pared by 4 bases and J by 0 bases, with 20 bases of the junction left unmatched. The CDR3 totals 20 residues. Germline CDR1 reads WSHSY; CDR2 reads SAAADI. The CDR3 region is CASSGPRVLGQTYMNTEAFF. Written as DNA, the CDR3 is TGCGCCAGCAGTGGCCCTCGGGTTTTGGGACAGACATACATGAACACTGAAGCTTTCTTT.

This clonotype was picked up a small number of times. The chain is built from TRBV4-1 and TRBJ1-5, with D uncertain. Looked up from germline, CDR1 is MGHRA and CDR2 is YSYEKL. CDR3 length: 15 residues. The V end lost 1 base, the J end lost 4 bases, and 11 bases lay between the germline ends. CDR3 sequence reads: CASSQGENGNQPQHF. The CDR3 nucleotides are TGCGCCAGCAGCCAAGGGGAGAACGGAAATCAGCCCCAGCATTTT.

This clonotype has a count of ten or more. The chain couples TRBV7-3 to TRBJ2-2; D is undetermined. Germline CDR1 SGHTA, CDR2 FQGTGA. This CDR3 spans 14 amino acids. Trimming took off 6 bases at V and 0 bases at J, with 8 bases between the two ends. The CDR3 here is CASSMGANTGELFF. The CDR3 bases are TGTGCCAGCAGTATGGGTGCGAACACCGGGGAGCTGTTTTTT.

The CDR3, as DNA: TGTGCCAGCAGCCCAGAAAGAGGTGGGGAATATGAAGCTTTCTTT. It is translated as CASSPERGGEYEAFF. J is TRBJ1-1 and V is TRBV12-3 or TRBV12-4; no clear D gene. Trimming left V 6 bases short and J 7 bases short, with 21 bases between. There are 15 residues in the CDR3.